Presented here are 11 T cell receptor beta chains from one specimen sequenced in a study of cytomegalovirus exposure and HLA in healthy donors. TCRdb keeps only in-frame clones here, not all; method: immunoSEQ multiplex PCR. The sample lists about 360,000 clones; approximately 90% were seen once. The sample consisted of PBMCs. All receptors come from a woman between 18 and 29 years old in good health and CMV-seronegative.

The V call is TRBV4-1, the J call TRBJ2-5; 9 positions agree with TRBD2. Germline CDR1 is MGHRA and CDR2 is YSYEKL. Trimming at V came to 3 bases and at J to 3 bases, leaving 2 bases not matched to a gene. The CDR3 consists of 14 residues. The CDR3 nucleotides read TGCGCCAGCAGCCAGTTAGCGGGGGAAGAGACCCAGTACTTC. It translates to CASSQLAGEETQYF.

This clone appeared a few times. The CDR3 here is CASSSRGLGSPLHF. The DNA of the CDR3 is TGTGCCAGCAGCTCCAGGGGGCTTGGGTCACCCCTCCACTTT. The gene calls are TRBV14 and TRBJ1-6, with 8 bases fitting TRBD1. V was clipped by 5 bases and J by 10 bases; unmatched bases: 7. The germline V gene encodes CDR1 SGHDN and CDR2 FVKESK. This CDR3 is built from 14 residues.

This clone was counted once. The rearrangement uses TRBV7-9 and TRBJ1-5, with 7 positions matching TRBD1. CDR1 is SEHNR and CDR2 is FQNEAQ in the germline V gene (reference sequence). The CDR3 covers 14 residues. Losses at the gene ends were 5 bases for V and 6 bases for J; bases not matched to a gene: 7. The CDR3 nucleotides are TGTGCCAGCAGCATTACAGGGGAGAGTCAGCCCCAGCATTTT. Encoded protein: CASSITGESQPQHF.

This chain joins TRBV27 and TRBJ2-7, with 8 bases lining up with TRBD1. The germline V gene encodes CDR1 MNHEY and CDR2 SMNVEV (reference sequence). The CDR3 totals 15 residues. V lost 4 bases, J lost 1 base, and 6 bases stayed unmatched. CDR3 in DNA: TGTGCCAGCAGTTCAGGGGGCGCTGGGTCCTACGAGCAGTACTTC. It is translated as CASSSGGAGSYEQYF.

The CDR3: CASSLPTSGRGRETQYF. The CDR3 nucleotides are TGTGCCAGCAGCTTACCGACTAGCGGGAGAGGAAGGGAGACCCAGTACTTC. This chain uses TRBV7-9 with TRBJ2-5; 12 bases match TRBD2. Trimming at V came to 2 bases and at J to 5 bases, leaving 9 bases not matched to a gene. CDR1 SEHNR and CDR2 FQNEAQ come from the germline V gene (reference sequence). The CDR3 extends over 17 amino acids.

The CDR3 DNA reads TGTGCCAGCAGCCTGACAGGGGGAGTGGGAGAGACCCAGTACTTC. It codes for CASSLTGGVGETQYF. V gene TRBV11-3 combines with J gene TRBJ2-5, with 9 bases fitting TRBD1. Germline V lookup: CDR1 SGHNT, CDR2 YENEEA. V shed 5 bases, J shed 4 bases, and the junction held 8 bases outside the gene matches. The CDR3 length is 15 residues. Drawing the rest from reference TRBV11-3 and TRBJ2-5, the complete variable domain is EAGVVQSPRYKIIEKKQPVAFWCNPISGHNTLYWYLQNLGQGPELLIRYENEEAVDDSQLPKDRFSAERLKGVDSTLKIQPAELGDSAVYLCASSLTGGVGETQYFGPGTRLLVL.

This chain connects TRBV28 to TRBJ2-3, with D unresolved. V was shortened by 5 bases and J by 1 base, with 10 bases between the two germline ends. The CDR3 spans 14 residues. CDR1 and CDR2 from the germline V gene are MDHEN and SYDVKM. CDR3 amino acids: CASSTGFGTDTQYF. The CDR3 DNA reads as TGTGCCAGCAGTACGGGTTTTGGCACAGATACGCAGTATTTT.

This sequence joins TRBV4-2 and TRBJ2-6; 8 bases are shared with TRBD2. The CDR3 spans 20 residues. From germline, CDR1 is LGHNA and CDR2 YNFKEQ. Trimming at V came to 1 base and at J to 3 bases, leaving 14 bases not matched to a gene. The CDR3 reads CASSQVFRGGGIGGANVLTF. CDR3 nucleotide sequence: TGTGCCAGCAGCCAAGTCTTCCGGGGGGGTGGTATAGGTGGGGCCAACGTCCTGACTTTC.

The chain uses TRBV28 and TRBJ2-3; 7 bases agree with TRBD1. CDR1 and CDR2 (germline): MDHEN, SYDVKM. The CDR3 totals 16 residues. V lost 4 bases to trimming and J lost 0 bases; unmatched junction nucleotides: 7. Here the CDR3 reads CASSSWTGVSTDTQYF. As DNA, the CDR3 is TGTGCCAGCAGTTCATGGACAGGAGTTAGCACAGATACGCAGTATTTT. The variable domain in full, with the rest retrieved from reference TRBV28 and TRBJ2-3, is DVKVTQSSRYLVKRTGEKVFLECVQDMDHENMFWYRQDPGLGLRLIYFSYDVKMKEKGDIPEGYSVSREKKERFSLILESASTNQTSMYLCASSSWTGVSTDTQYFGPGTRLTVL.

The sample holds one count of this clone. The chain uses TRBV2 and TRBJ1-2, with 8 positions matching TRBD1. J gave up 7 bases and V 6 bases, and 4 bases lay outside the gene matches. CDR1 is SNHLY and CDR2 is FYNNEI in the germline V gene. CDR3 length equals 12 residues. CDR3 DNA: TGTGCCAGCAGCCTCGACAGGGGTGGCTACACCTTC. Amino acids: CASSLDRGGYTF.

This clone was counted a few times. The chain recombines TRBV7-8 with TRBJ2-1; 10 bases map to TRBD2. Germline trimming cut 3 bases from V and 4 bases from J; bases unmatched to any gene: 6. This CDR3 is built from 16 residues. Per the germline V gene, CDR1 is SGHVS and CDR2 is FQNEAQ. For the CDR3, the DNA is TGTGCCAGCAGCTTGGCCGGGACTAGCGCGTACAATGAGCAGTTCTTC. It encodes CASSLAGTSAYNEQFF.